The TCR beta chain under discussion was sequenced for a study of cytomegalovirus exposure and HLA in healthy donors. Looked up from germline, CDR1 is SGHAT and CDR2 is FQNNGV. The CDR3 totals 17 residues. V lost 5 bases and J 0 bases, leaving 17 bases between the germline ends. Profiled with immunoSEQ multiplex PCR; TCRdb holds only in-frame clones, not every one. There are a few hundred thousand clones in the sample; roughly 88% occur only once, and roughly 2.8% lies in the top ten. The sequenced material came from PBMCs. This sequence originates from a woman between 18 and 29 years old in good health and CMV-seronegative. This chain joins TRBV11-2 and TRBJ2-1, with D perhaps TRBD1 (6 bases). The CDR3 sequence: CASSPLAQGSSYNEQFF. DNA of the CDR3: TGTGCCAGCAGCCCTCTAGCCCAGGGGAGCTCCTACAATGAGCAGTTCTTC.